Detailed here is one T cell receptor (beta chain). Its antigen remains unidentified. Reading the germline V gene gives CDR1 SNHLY and CDR2 FYNNEI. The germline V end is reduced by 5 bases and the J end by 3 bases; junction bases left unmatched: 6. The cysteine opens and the phenylalanine closes a CDR3 of 16 amino acids. Of the read, only the CDR3 DNA is kept; its 48 bases are in frame from base 1. In total, more than 500 healthy bone marrow donors made up the cohort. At the time of sampling, every cohort member was nominally healthy, though immune exposures that went unrecorded were likely present. The donor was CMV seropositive and was included in the group of some 290 seropositive cohort members. A peripheral blood sample was collected from each donor, and TCR beta sequencing was performed on peripheral blood mononuclear cells. Genomic DNA was extracted from the blood cell samples with the Qiagen DNeasy Blood Extraction Kit.

The data derive from a study of cytomegalovirus exposure and HLA in healthy donors (dated by TCRdb to the late 2010s). About the full investigation: According to an earlier analysis of 450 to 650 of the donors, about 179 million T cells yielded some 120 million unique TCR beta sequences and about 300 Gb of sequence data. An early release that covered some 640 HLA-typed donors contained approximately 300 gigabases of sequencing data and tens of millions of unique TCR sequences. The genetic ancestry cluster associated with self-reported Caucasian donors included 65% to 90% of the roughly 400 genotyped donors. The study aimed to test whether cataloging public T cell receptors could reveal signatures of past pathogen exposure. Using immunosequencing, the study profiled T cell repertoires from about 650 subjects and related those repertoires to cytomegalovirus serostatus. Besides the first cohort of under 700 subjects, a separate validation cohort made up of 120 different subjects was used. To predict cytomegalovirus infection status, the study combined high-throughput TCR immunosequencing, statistical association of individual TCRs with disease status, and machine learning. To study patterns of TCR occurrence, a later analysis re-analyzed previously published TCR beta repertoires from under 750 donors and added high-resolution HLA genotyping. Rather than drawing on any new phenotypic data, the later analysis identified candidate immune exposures from TCR beta sequences and the way those sequences occurred across donors. An earlier analysis of around 580 of the donors used high-throughput TCR beta sequencing to judge whether each TCR beta V gene segment behaved as functional or pseudogenic. Donor age, sex, ethnicity and CMV serostatus were compiled alongside the repertoire data. Genome-wide SNP genotypes for about 60% of the roughly 670 donors were used in a later genetic analysis, which treated that subset as a discovery cohort. All discovery cohort repertoires had been generated on a single sequencing platform. HLA typing included class I and class II loci at four-digit resolution. Typing coverage differed by locus: A, B, C, DRB1 and DQB1 were typed in roughly 629-630 donors, DQA1 in roughly 500, DPA1 in nearly 610, and DPB1 in approximately 450. Several DR-DQ haplotypes were handled as single units for association and clustering because linkage in the cohort was strong. Among some 410 genotyped donors of the cohort, an average of about 240,000 unique TCR beta nucleotide sequences were sequenced per donor, roughly 20% of them non-productive.

What the authors observed across the whole study: Because some donors lacked HLA typing at each locus, the association tests relied only on the typed subset. The classifier was reported to diagnose cytomegalovirus status with high specificity and sensitivity in both the original cohort and the validation cohort. In this cohort, only TCR beta chains were sequenced, and detectable features were limited by the absence of alpha or paired-chain data. A later analysis found that TCR association rates varied across HLA loci, with DRB1 alleles showing the most associated TCRs and HLA-C alleles the fewest. Some IMGT-functional V segments, including TRBV6-2 and TRBV6-3, could not be told apart with the 87-base-pair reads, so those segments were excluded. Sequencing depth was assumed to be roughly uniform across donors in the presence/absence analyses, though that assumption may not hold. At a false discovery rate of 0.05, a later analysis linked around 15,000 TCR beta sequences to specific HLA alleles. Assigning TCR associations to individual alleles was difficult when HLA alleles, especially DR and DQ, strongly co-occurred. The earlier analysis of approximately 540 of the donors excluded approximately 17 rarely observed V segments, including chromosome 9 orphons, because counts were too low. The only immune exposure information available for the cohort was CMV serostatus. Three of the identified cytomegalovirus-associated TCR beta chains were confirmed in vitro to be specific for cytomegalovirus antigens. It was suggested by the authors that the approach could potentially be generalized to other disease states and immunological phenotypes. A further reported finding was that TCR beta sequences accurately predicted the HLA-A and HLA-B alleles for most subjects in the first cohort. While some public TCRs were present in many individuals, most TCR sequences turned up only very rarely across donors. A later analysis found that most CMV-associated TCR beta chains appeared HLA-restricted, with HLA associations seemingly driven largely by CMV exposure. According to a later analysis, parvovirus B19, influenza, CMV and Epstein-Barr virus appeared linked to several top co-occurrence clusters. Linkage disequilibrium might explain the correlated functional status among segregating V segments, but an unknown experimental factor could not be ruled out. Compared with the roughly 670-donor mean, donors in an Asian-associated ancestry cluster had fewer N-insertions in productive TCRs, according to a later genetic analysis. In an earlier analysis of approximately 590 of the donors, most TCR beta V segments were observed in productive rearrangements about 90% or about 30% of the time, broadly matching IMGT annotations. In a later genetic analysis, a missense DCLRE1C variant was associated with V-gene and J-gene trimming of TCR beta chains, and the association was replicated in an independent cohort. In the study, approximately 160 TCR beta chains were listed as associated with cytomegalovirus. A cluster of highly shared sequence variants was judged likely to represent a technical artifact of the sequencing pipeline. In a later analysis, HLA-associated TCR beta chains were found to be more clonally expanded and to have lower generation probabilities than equally common non-associated chains.

The library was generated by the immunoSEQ multiplex PCR assay. For the multiplex PCR, a mixture combining 60 forward primers for TCR Vbeta segments and 13 reverse primers for TCR Jbeta segments was used. A multiplex PCR assay on genomic DNA amplified the CDR3 region of rearranged TCR beta genes. The amplified TCR beta libraries were sequenced on the Illumina HiSeq System as 87-base-pair reads. In the original analysis: A later analysis tallied roughly 78 million unique TCR beta chains across the 550 to 850 repertoires, and approximately 12 million of those chains were shared by two or more donors. Raw reads were error-corrected and collapsed into unique sequences with a nearest-neighbor algorithm that merged closely related sequences to remove PCR and sequencing errors. CDR3 sequences were aligned to IMGT reference sequences to assign V, D and J gene segments. For a sequence to be retained, a match of at least six nucleotides to both a V gene segment and a J gene segment was required. A rearrangement counted as productive if the CDR3 had no stop codons and remained in frame with V and J, and every other rearrangement counted as non-productive. CDR3 was defined according to IMGT convention as the region running from the second conserved V-encoded cysteine to the conserved J-encoded phenylalanine. The earlier analysis of about 530 of the donors excluded any sequence lacking an unambiguous match to a single V gene segment. In an earlier analysis of 500 to 750 of the donors, V segments were called functional above 56.7% productive rearrangements and were called segregating when the between-donor standard deviation exceeded 5%. A statistical classification framework was developed to diagnose cytomegalovirus status using the catalog of TCR beta chain sequences. A later analysis assigned V and J genes by comparing TCR nucleotide sequences with IMGT/GENE-DB human TR gene sequences. The TCRdist pipeline was used in a later analysis to assign CDR3 sequences and most-parsimonious VDJ recombination scenarios. In a later analysis, each TCR beta chain was defined by its CDR3 amino acid sequence together with its V-gene family, and reads lacking a unique V-gene family were excluded. In a later analysis, fewer than 650 highly shared, low-generation-probability nucleotide sequences were removed to address suspected cross-contamination and a sequencing artifact. For each public chain, a later analysis derived a clonal expansion index from normalized ranks of inferred template counts within each repertoire. Generation probabilities in a later analysis came from a VDJ recombination model fitted to out-of-frame rearrangements, and those results were checked against IGoR. In a later analysis, TCR-TCR, TCR-HLA and TCR-CMV co-occurrence was scored with hypergeometric tests, and a repertoire-size bias correction was applied to TCR pairs. In a later analysis, false discovery rates were estimated by permuting HLA or CMV assignments 20 times. In a later analysis, co-occurring TCRs were grouped with DBSCAN, and TCRdist sequence similarity was added when clustering was performed within HLA-allele-positive subsets. Co-occurrence clustering excluded repertoires with fewer than 30,000 or more than 120,000 public chains, plus five with anomalous nucleotide sharing. Not all clones reach the TCRdb copy of this immuneACCESS table, which keeps in-frame sequences only. Checked studies attribute under half of the gap to unresolved V genes and leave the rest unexplained. V and J calls and clone size are given by that table; D and trimming were obtained from the DNA. The sample has around 190,000 clones on record. About 1% of the sample is in the top ten clones.

The chain is made from TRBV2 and TRBJ2-2, with 10 middle bases fitting TRBD2. The source material was PBMCs. The clonotype comes from a woman aged 25 to 39 in good health and CMV-seropositive. This receptor carries the CDR3 CASSPLAGAHTGELFF. The sequenced DNA: TGTGCCAGCAGTCCCCTAGCGGGGGCACACACCGGGGAGCTGTTTTTT.